This entry lists 9 T cell receptor beta chains sequenced from one sample in a study of immune cell composition in non-small cell lung cancer (dated by TCRdb to the late 2010s). Library prep was done by the immunoSEQ multiplex PCR assay. What TCRdb holds here is the immuneACCESS table cut down to in-frame rearrangements. Part of the clones is not present; checked against another copy, under half of the missing clones reflect an unresolved V gene, and the others are unexplained. This sample lists about 7,600 clones; roughly 80% were detected once. The ten largest clones capture 10% to 15% of the sample. Sequenced: lung tumor tissue. All receptors come from a human donor with non-small cell lung cancer.

The rearrangement joins TRBV27 to TRBJ2-3; 8 bases fit TRBD1. Trimming at V came to 7 bases and at J to 0 bases, leaving 6 bases not matched to a gene. Germline CDR1 MNHEY, CDR2 SMNVEV (reference sequence). The CDR3 is 15 amino acids. The CDR3 region is CASTQGDRSTDTQYF. The CDR3 coding sequence is TGTGCCAGCACCCAAGGGGACAGGAGCACAGATACGCAGTATTTT.

The J gene is TRBJ1-1, the V gene TRBV7-6; no definite D call. Trimming pared 5 bases from V and 4 bases from J, leaving 2 bases between. The CDR3 sequence is 10 residues long. Germline CDR1 and CDR2: SGHVS and FNYEAQ. CDR3 DNA sequence: TGTGCCAGCAGCGTCACTGAAGCTTTCTTT. Translating gives CASSVTEAFF.

The chain's CDR3 is CASRGQPQETQYF. DNA for the CDR3: TGTGCCAGCAGGGGACAGCCTCAAGAGACCCAGTACTTC. The chain employs TRBV11-3 and TRBJ2-5; the match to TRBD1 covers 7 bases. Germline V gene lookup returns CDR1 SGHNT and CDR2 YENEEA. This CDR3 contains 13 residues. The ends lost 6 bases at V and 2 bases at J; junction bases unmatched: 3.

This clone was detected only a few times. This chain joins TRBV2 and TRBJ2-5, with D maybe TRBD1 (5 bases). CDR1 is SNHLY and CDR2 is FYNNEI in the germline V gene. This CDR3 contains 13 residues. The ends were cut back, 4 bases at V and 2 bases at J, with 8 bases in the middle. CDR3 DNA sequence: TGTGCCAGCAGTGTAGACAGACAAGAGACCCAGTACTTC. This translates into CASSVDRQETQYF.

V usage is TRBV11-2 and J usage is TRBJ2-3; D uncertain. CDR3 size: 12 residues. The germline V and J ends were trimmed by 1 base and 6 bases, with 5 bases remaining between them. Germline CDR1 SGHAT, CDR2 FQNNGV. The CDR3 reads CASSLVGDTQYF. The CDR3, as DNA: TGTGCCAGCAGCTTAGTTGGGGATACGCAGTATTTT.

V gene TRBV7-3 combines with J gene TRBJ1-2; D uncertain. This CDR3 has 14 amino acids. With 2 bases removed from V and 3 bases from J, the gap between germline ends came to 10 bases. Germline CDR1 SGHTA, CDR2 FQGTGA. The CDR3 sequence: CASSLSNGYYGYTF. CDR3 bases: TGTGCCAGCAGCTTATCCAACGGCTACTATGGCTACACCTTC.

This chain joins TRBV5-6 and TRBJ2-1; TRBD1 agrees at 10 bases. CDR3 length equals 15 residues. Germline V gives CDR1 SGHDT, CDR2 YYEEEE. J lost 2 bases, V lost 4 bases, and 3 bases had no gene match. The chain's CDR3 is CASSTGTGAYNEQFF. The DNA of the CDR3 is TGTGCCAGCAGCACCGGGACAGGGGCCTACAATGAGCAGTTCTTC.

This clone was seen only a few times. The V call is TRBV28, the J call TRBJ1-3; TRBD1 matches at 11 bases. Trimming removed 4 bases from V and 4 bases from J; junction bases left unmatched: 9. The CDR3 spans 17 residues. CDR1 MDHEN and CDR2 SYDVKM come from the germline V gene. The CDR3 region has the DNA TGTGCCAGCAGTTCTCCGGGACAGGGGGTCGAGGGAAACACCATATATTTT. Translated, it gives CASSSPGQGVEGNTIYF.

The rearrangement uses TRBV7-2 and TRBJ2-2; 7 bases line up with TRBD1. CDR3 length: 16 amino acids. CDR1 is SGHTA, CDR2 FQGNSA, per germline. J lost 4 bases, V lost 2 bases, and 7 bases had no gene match. The CDR3, as DNA: TGTGCCAGCAGCTTACGTCGGGACAGAGGCACCGGGGAGCTGTTTTTT. It encodes CASSLRRDRGTGELFF.